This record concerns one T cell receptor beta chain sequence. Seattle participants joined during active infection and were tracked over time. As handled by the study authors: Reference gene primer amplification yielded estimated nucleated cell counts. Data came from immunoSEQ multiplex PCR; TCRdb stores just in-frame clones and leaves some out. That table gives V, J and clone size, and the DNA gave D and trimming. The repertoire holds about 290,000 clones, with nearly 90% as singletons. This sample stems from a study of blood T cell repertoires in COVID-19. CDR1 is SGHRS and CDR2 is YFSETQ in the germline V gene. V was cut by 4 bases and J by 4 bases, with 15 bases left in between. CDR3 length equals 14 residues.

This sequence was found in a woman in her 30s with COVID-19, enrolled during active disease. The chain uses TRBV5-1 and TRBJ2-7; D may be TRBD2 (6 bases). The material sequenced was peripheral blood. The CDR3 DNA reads TGCGCCAGCAGCCCCTTGGAGGGATCGTACGAGCAGTACTTC. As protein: CASSPLEGSYEQYF.